This TCR beta chain stems from a study of T cells in localized non-small cell lung cancer. Only in-frame clones appear in the TCRdb table, and some are missing; sequencing was by immunoSEQ multiplex PCR. The table includes nearly 40,000 clones, 85% to 90% detected once. This CDR3 is 15 amino acids long. The ends were cut back, 3 bases at V and 0 bases at J, with 9 bases in the middle. Per the germline V gene, CDR1 is LNHDA and CDR2 is SQIVND (reference sequence). Study results and limitations: Compared with tumor, uninvolved adjacent lung displayed greater T cell clonality, ranking highest overall.

As regards this clone: What it binds is unknown.

The TCR comes from a man between 18 and 49 years old with stage I lung adenocarcinoma. V and J are TRBV19 and TRBJ2-1; D possibly corresponds to TRBD1 (6 bases). The sample consisted of peripheral blood, taken before any cancer treatment. Here the CDR3 reads CASSIQGSSYNEQFF. The CDR3 DNA reads as TGTGCCAGTAGTATCCAGGGGAGCTCCTACAATGAGCAGTTCTTC.